This TCR beta chain was captured by sequencing in a study of memory CD4+ T cells and cytomegalovirus serostatus. CDR1 and CDR2 from the germline V gene are SGHDN and FVKESK. This CDR3 contains 13 residues. The ends lost 8 bases at V and 0 bases at J; junction bases unmatched: 2. Assay used: immunoSEQ multiplex PCR; TCRdb lists only in-frame clones, some missing. This sample yields 80,000 or so clones, of which around four fifths are seen a single time; around 2.6% belongs to the top ten. Single viable CD3+CD4+CD8-CD45RO+ cells were sorted as the memory CD4+ T cells. The genes are TRBV14 and TRBJ2-3; 7 nucleotides line up with TRBD2. The sequencing sample was made of memory CD4+ T cells from blood. This TCR came from an adult in good health and CMV-seropositive. The CDR3 region is CASGRGSTDTQYF. The CDR3 DNA reads as TGTGCCAGCGGGAGGGGTAGCACAGATACGCAGTATTTT. The full variable domain, with the rest looked up from reference TRBV14 and TRBJ2-3, is EAGVTQFPSHSVIEKGQTVTLRCDPISGHDNLYWYRRVMGKEIKFLLHFVKESKQDESGMPNNRFLAERTGGTYSTLKVQPAELEDSGVYFCASGRGSTDTQYFGPGTRLTVL.